The clone carrying this T cell receptor beta chain was found many times. Its antigen is undetermined. These data come from a study of blood T cells in healthy people across ages. Through a sample-barcoded 5' primer and a J-beta primer mix, a second PCR was run for 7 to 11 cycles. Each CDR3 protein gets one entry after TCRdb re-called the 5' RACE reads with MiXCR. The table has about 640,000 distinct CDR3 sequences, approximately 30% seen once; the top ten hold 15% to 19%. The germline V gene has CDR1 DFQATT and CDR2 SNEGSKA (reference sequence). This CDR3 comprises 18 residues. Trimming cost V 4 bases and J 2 bases; bases outside gene matches: 13. Findings and caveats of the study: The diversity estimates, figures obtained from one million T cells, were considered underestimates. In long-lived donors, naive CD4+ cell counts and diversity exceeded those of aged donors. Researchers report that TCR beta diversity correlated strongly with naive T cell percentage.

Peripheral blood samples of 9 to 10 milliliters were drawn from each donor. The V call is TRBV20-1, the J call TRBJ1-6; 8 bases match TRBD1. The sample was blood. The sequence came from a woman aged 80 or over in good health. CDR3 in amino acids: CSANEDYRGSAYNSPLHF. The CDR3 DNA reads TGCAGTGCTAACGAGGACTACAGGGGGAGCGCCTATAATTCACCCCTCCACTTT.